This is a list of T cell receptor beta chains from one sample in a study of control samples from healthy donors and cancer patients. The method was immunoSEQ multiplex PCR; TCRdb's version includes in-frame clones alone and lacks a portion of them. The sample shows some 66,000 clones, approximately 85% of them seen only once. What was sequenced was blood. The receptors come from a man aged 35 to 55 in good health. CDR3s include the opening cysteine and the closing phenylalanine or tryptophan. The order of the fields is CDR3 protein, V gene, J gene.

CDR3: CAISESSPHSGNTIYF
V: TRBV10-3
J: TRBJ1-3

CDR3: CASSLRDYGYTF
V: TRBV28
J: TRBJ1-2

CDR3: CASSVGTYGTNTGELFF
V: TRBV9
J: TRBJ2-2

CDR3: CASSLSNYGYTF
V: TRBV19
J: TRBJ1-2

CDR3: CACRLAGNTDTQYF
V: TRBV30
J: TRBJ2-3

CDR3: CARGEDTEAFF
V: TRBV30
J: TRBJ1-1

CDR3: CASSIGLGYEQYF
V: TRBV6-2/TRBV6-3
J: TRBJ2-7

CDR3: CSVEEGANTGELFF
V: TRBV29-1
J: TRBJ2-2

CDR3: CASSLTSVNEQFF
V: TRBV7-9
J: TRBJ2-1

CDR3: CASLANTGELFF
V: TRBV11-3
J: TRBJ2-2

CDR3: CASSAETLYQETQYF
V: TRBV4-1
J: TRBJ2-5

CDR3: CASRGASLYGYTF
V: TRBV28
J: TRBJ1-2

CDR3: CASTRPSGSNQPQHF
V: TRBV5-4
J: TRBJ1-5

CDR3: CASSQAADTQYF
V: TRBV12-3/TRBV12-4
J: TRBJ2-3

CDR3: CASSQGWQVGNTIYF
V: TRBV4-3
J: TRBJ1-3

CDR3: CASSPDSSNQPQHF
V: TRBV2
J: TRBJ1-5

CDR3: CAWSVKVRTGSTDTQYF
V: TRBV30
J: TRBJ2-3

CDR3: CASSLASGNNSPLHF
V: TRBV5-1
J: TRBJ1-6

CDR3: CSVEGTGANYGYTF
V: TRBV29-1
J: TRBJ1-2

CDR3: CASSPTLASGSSVLNEQFF
V: TRBV28
J: TRBJ2-1

CDR3: CASSLSGTVLFQETQYF
V: TRBV28
J: TRBJ2-5

CDR3: CASSIGQGADTQYF
V: TRBV19
J: TRBJ2-3

CDR3: CASSGTSGAGGELFF
V: TRBV2
J: TRBJ2-2

CDR3: CASSLLGQTDQPQHF
V: TRBV27
J: TRBJ1-5

CDR3: CSVAGWGPFADTQYF
V: TRBV29-1
J: TRBJ2-3

CDR3: CAWSEGLGVNEQFF
V: TRBV30
J: TRBJ2-1

CDR3: CASSRGPGQGAHEQYF
V: TRBV5-5
J: TRBJ2-7

CDR3: CASSYEGRAYNSPLHF
V: TRBV6-5
J: TRBJ1-6

CDR3: CASSSRGDTQYF
V: TRBV7-3
J: TRBJ2-3

CDR3: CASKRIPDTEAFF
V: TRBV27
J: TRBJ1-1

CDR3: CASRYQGAHTGELFF
V: TRBV7-2
J: TRBJ2-2

CDR3: CASSQDPGRGGTEAFF
V: TRBV3-1/TRBV3-2
J: TRBJ1-1

CDR3: CASNDRDRGSHEQFF
V: TRBV2
J: TRBJ2-1

CDR3: CASSQRTGKYEQYF
V: TRBV4-3
J: TRBJ2-7

CDR3: CASSIPLSSSTDTQYF
V: TRBV19
J: TRBJ2-3

CDR3: CASSDKTGGLIANTGELFF
V: TRBV10-1
J: TRBJ2-2